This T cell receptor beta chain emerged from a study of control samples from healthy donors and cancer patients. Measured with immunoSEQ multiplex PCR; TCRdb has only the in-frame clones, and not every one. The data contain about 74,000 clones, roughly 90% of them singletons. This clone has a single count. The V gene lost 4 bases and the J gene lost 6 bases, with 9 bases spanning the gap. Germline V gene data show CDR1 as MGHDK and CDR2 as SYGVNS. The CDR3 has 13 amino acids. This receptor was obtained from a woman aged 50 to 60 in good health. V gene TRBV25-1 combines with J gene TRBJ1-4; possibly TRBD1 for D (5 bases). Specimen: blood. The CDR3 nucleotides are TGTGCCAGCAGTGGGGCGGGGGATGAAAAACTGTTTTTT. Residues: CASSGAGDEKLFF. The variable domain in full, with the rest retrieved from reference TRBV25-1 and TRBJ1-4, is EADIYQTPRYLVIGTGKKITLECSQTMGHDKMYWYQQDPGMELHLIHYSYGVNSTEKGDLSSESTVSRIRTEHFPLTLESARPSHTSQYLCASSGAGDEKLFFGSGTQLSVL.